The 24 T cell receptor beta chains below all came from one sample that was sequenced in a study of cytomegalovirus exposure and HLA in healthy donors. PCR employed 60 Vbeta and 13 Jbeta primers. Clones were read by immunoSEQ multiplex PCR, and TCRdb kept only the in-frame ones, dropping some. The sample includes roughly 160,000 clones, 84% of them seen just once. Sequences were obtained from PBMCs. These TCRs come from a boy between 2 and 10 years old in good health and CMV-seronegative.

The V gene is TRBV4-1, the J gene TRBJ2-7; TRBD1 agrees at 9 bases. V lost 2 bases to trimming and J lost 4 bases; unmatched junction nucleotides: 15. This CDR3 contains 18 residues. CDR1 and CDR2 (germline): MGHRA, YSYEKL. The CDR3 DNA is TGCGCCAGCAGCCAAAGCCCTTTCCCGGGACAGGGAGGTTACGAGCAGTACTTC. Translating gives CASSQSPFPGQGGYEQYF.

The rearrangement uses TRBV7-9 and TRBJ2-1; D is possibly TRBD2 (6 bases). The CDR3 loop spans 15 amino acids. Deletions cut 7 bases from V and 2 bases from J, with 15 bases between. Germline CDR1 is SEHNR and CDR2 is FQNEAQ (reference sequence). This chain's CDR3 is CASTSPGVTYNEQFF. CDR3 in DNA: TGTGCCAGCACCTCGCCGGGGGTGACCTACAATGAGCAGTTCTTC.

This sequence joins TRBV10-1 and TRBJ1-4; D not resolved. The germline CDR1 and CDR2 sequences are WNHNN and SYGVQD (reference sequence). V lost 4 bases and J 3 bases, leaving 6 bases between the germline ends. CDR3 length: 13 residues. CDR3 in amino acids: CASSAGSNEKLFF. In DNA, the CDR3 is TGCGCCAGCAGTGCAGGATCTAATGAAAAACTGTTTTTT.

The rearrangement joins TRBV18 to TRBJ2-5; 12 bases fit TRBD2. Per germline, CDR1 KGHSH and CDR2 LQKENI. CDR3 size: 15 residues. Trimming removed 2 bases from V and 5 bases from J; junction bases left unmatched: 3. In nucleotides, the CDR3 is TGTGCCAGCTCACCATCTAGCGGGAGGGCGGAGACCCAGTACTTC. It translates to CASSPSSGRAETQYF.

Turning to this clone: Additional DNA sequences in this sample encode the identical CDR3. The chain recombines TRBV2 with TRBJ2-1; 11 nucleotides align to TRBD2. This CDR3 spans 15 amino acids. Germline CDR1 SNHLY, CDR2 FYNNEI. J gave up 9 bases and V 6 bases, and 10 bases lay outside the gene matches. DNA for the CDR3: TGTGCCAGCAGAAGATTAGCGGGAGGGCCAAGTGAGCAGTTCTTC. Encoded protein: CASRRLAGGPSEQFF.

The chain uses TRBV10-3 and TRBJ2-7; 12 nucleotides match TRBD2. Germline V gene sequence: CDR1 ENHRY, CDR2 SYGVKD. The CDR3 runs 15 residues. Trimming at V came to 7 bases and at J to 7 bases, leaving 11 bases not matched to a gene. CDR3 protein: CAINELAGGKEEQYF. The CDR3, as DNA: TGTGCCATCAATGAACTAGCGGGGGGAAAAGAAGAGCAGTACTTC.

This rearrangement joins TRBV9 to TRBJ1-2; 8 bases map to TRBD1. This CDR3 has 14 residues. V was clipped by 4 bases and J by 6 bases; unmatched bases: 8. Germline V gene data show CDR1 as SGDLS and CDR2 as YYNGEE. CDR3 DNA sequence: TGTGCCAGCAGCTCATGGACAGGGAGGGATGGCTACACCTTC. Its translation: CASSSWTGRDGYTF.

Notes on this clone: Other nucleotide sequences in the sample specify the same CDR3. This rearrangement joins TRBV5-1 to TRBJ2-7; 10 bases align to TRBD1. The CDR3 spans 14 residues. Losses at the gene ends were 3 bases for V and 2 bases for J; bases not matched to a gene: 2. Germline loops: CDR1 SGHRS, CDR2 YFSETQ. The CDR3 coding sequence is TGCGCCAGCAGCTCTGGACAGGGGGCCTACGAGCAGTACTTC. This translates into CASSSGQGAYEQYF.

The sample holds one count of this clone. V is TRBV2 and J is TRBJ2-4; TRBD2 aligns across 13 bases. The CDR3 is 15 amino acids. Germline trimming cut 8 bases from V and 6 bases from J; bases unmatched to any gene: 7. CDR1 and CDR2 from the germline V gene are SNHLY and FYNNEI. The DNA for the CDR3 is TGTGCCAGCGATGGGACTAGCGGGATGGGAAACATTCAGTACTTC. Translating gives CASDGTSGMGNIQYF.

The J gene is TRBJ2-7, the V gene TRBV10-2; 11 positions agree with TRBD1. V lost 0 bases, J lost 6 bases, and 7 bases stayed unmatched. Per the germline V gene, CDR1 is WSHSY and CDR2 is SAAADI. There are 16 residues in the CDR3. As DNA, the CDR3 is TGCGCCAGCAGTGAGTCGGGAGGACAGGGGGCGGGCGAGCAGTACTTC. Translated, it gives CASSESGGQGAGEQYF.

V and J are TRBV6-5 and TRBJ2-1; 16 nucleotides align to TRBD2. Per the germline V gene, CDR1 is MNHEY and CDR2 is SVGAGI. V shed 6 bases and J 8 bases; nucleotides not matched to a gene: 7. The CDR3 has 16 amino acids. CDR3 loop: CASRYGTSGRADEQFF. In nucleotides, the CDR3 is TGTGCCAGCAGATACGGGACTAGCGGGAGGGCCGATGAGCAGTTCTTC.

The V call is TRBV10-2, the J call TRBJ2-2; D might be TRBD2 (7 bases). The germline CDR1 and CDR2 sequences are WSHSY and SAAADI. The CDR3 consists of 18 residues. V shed 2 bases and J shed 2 bases, with 18 bases lying between them. CDR3 DNA: TGCGCCAGCAGTGAGCCCGGGGGGCGGAGACCCAACACCGGGGAGCTGTTTTTT. This gives the protein CASSEPGGRRPNTGELFF.

This chain joins TRBV4-2 and TRBJ2-7, with 10 bases that match TRBD2. Germline V gives CDR1 LGHNA, CDR2 YNFKEQ. The length of the CDR3 is 15 residues. With 4 bases clipped from V and 3 bases from J, the junction kept 6 bases outside the gene matches. The CDR3 DNA reads TGTGCCAGCAGCCTACTAGCGGGACCAAACTACGAGCAGTACTTC. It translates to CASSLLAGPNYEQYF.

The genes are TRBV4-1 and TRBJ2-1, with D tentatively TRBD2 (6 bases). Trimming stripped 4 bases from V and 0 bases from J, with 10 bases between. CDR1 and CDR2 from the germline V gene are MGHRA and YSYEKL. The CDR3 has 15 amino acids. CDR3 in amino acids: CASSPGLYSYNEQFF. For the CDR3, the DNA is TGCGCCAGCAGCCCTGGACTATACTCCTACAATGAGCAGTTCTTC.

The chain has TRBV7-8 and TRBJ2-4; TRBD2 agrees at 9 bases. J gave up 4 bases and V 0 bases, and 7 bases lay outside the gene matches. The germline V gene encodes CDR1 SGHVS and CDR2 FQNEAQ. The CDR3 spans 17 residues. The CDR3 here is CASSLAGSAGGKNIQYF. The CDR3 DNA is TGTGCCAGCAGCTTAGCCGGGAGCGCGGGGGGGAAAAACATTCAGTACTTC. Full variable domain (rest looked up from reference TRBV7-8 and TRBJ2-4): GAGVSQSPRYKVAKRGQDVALRCDPISGHVSLFWYQQALGQGPEFLTYFQNEAQLDKSGLPSDRFFAERPEGSVSTLKIQRTQQEDSAVYLCASSLAGSAGGKNIQYFGAGTRLSVL.

This clone was counted a few times. This chain joins TRBV19 and TRBJ1-5, with 9 nucleotides matching TRBD1. This CDR3 has 17 residues. V lost 4 bases and J lost 4; bases outside the gene matches: 11. Germline CDR1 is LNHDA and CDR2 is SQIVND (reference sequence). The chain's CDR3 is CASSTQTGGAGNQPQHF. The DNA of the CDR3 is TGTGCCAGTAGTACCCAGACAGGGGGTGCCGGGAATCAGCCCCAGCATTTT.

The rearrangement joins TRBV6-6 to TRBJ2-1, with 8 bases that match TRBD1. CDR3 length: 15 amino acids. Germline V CDR1 and CDR2: MNHNY, SVGAGI (reference sequence). J gave up 1 base and V 6 bases, and 5 bases lay outside the gene matches. The CDR3 sequence: CASSPGQGSYNEQFF. The CDR3 nucleotides read TGTGCCAGCAGCCCTGGACAGGGATCCTACAATGAGCAGTTCTTC.

The chain has TRBV29-1 and TRBJ2-3; the match to TRBD2 covers 8 bases. The germline CDR1 and CDR2 sequences are SQVTM and ANQGSEA. Germline trimming cut 3 bases from V and 2 bases from J; bases unmatched to any gene: 4. The CDR3 contains 14 residues. For the CDR3, the DNA is TGCAGCGTTGATTTAGCGGGAAACACAGATACGCAGTATTTT. It is translated as CSVDLAGNTDTQYF.

The V call is TRBV19, the J call TRBJ1-1, with D perhaps matching TRBD1 (5 bases). CDR3 length equals 13 residues. V dropped 5 bases and J dropped 3 bases, with 10 bases sitting between them. Germline lookup yields CDR1 LNHDA and CDR2 SQIVND (reference sequence). CDR3 residues: CASSLQGYTEAFF. CDR3 in DNA: TGTGCCAGTAGTCTGCAGGGATACACTGAAGCTTTCTTT.

J is TRBJ1-2 and V is TRBV5-1; possible D gene TRBD1, 5 bases. Looked up from germline, CDR1 is SGHRS and CDR2 is YFSETQ. CDR3 length: 14 residues. Between the trimmed V and J ends, which lost 4 bases and 4 bases, there was a span of 14 bases. CDR3 protein: CASSDGGTLYGYTF. The CDR3 DNA sequence: TGCGCCAGCAGCGATGGCGGGACTCTCTATGGCTACACCTTC.

This chain links TRBV19 with TRBJ1-1; TRBD1 might be the D (6 bases). This CDR3 spans 16 amino acids. Germline values: CDR1 LNHDA, CDR2 SQIVND (reference sequence). The V and J ends lost 1 base and 3 bases respectively, with 15 bases between them. The DNA of the CDR3 is TGTGCCAGTAGTATAGGAACAGGGCGATGGGACACTGAAGCTTTCTTT. It yields the protein CASSIGTGRWDTEAFF. Full variable domain (missing parts from reference TRBV19 and TRBJ1-1): DGGITQSPKYLFRKEGQNVTLSCEQNLNHDAMYWYRQDPGQGLRLIYYSQIVNDFQKGDIAEGYSVSREKKESFPLTVTSAQKNPTAFYLCASSIGTGRWDTEAFFGQGTRLTVV.

The rearrangement links TRBV28 to TRBJ1-1; TRBD1 aligns across 8 bases. Germline CDR1 reads MDHEN; CDR2 reads SYDVKM. V trimming: 2 bases; J trimming: 4 bases; junction bases outside the gene matches: 6. There are 15 residues in the CDR3. The chain's CDR3 is CASSLLQGDGTEAFF. CDR3 DNA: TGTGCCAGCAGTTTACTACAGGGGGATGGCACTGAAGCTTTCTTT.

In this sample, this clone turned up once. The chain carries TRBV4-1 and TRBJ2-1; 8 bases line up with TRBD2. V was clipped by 4 bases and J by 6 bases; unmatched bases: 5. CDR1 and CDR2 (germline): MGHRA, YSYEKL. CDR3 length equals 14 residues. This CDR3 is CASSPWTSSNEQFF. CDR3 coding DNA: TGCGCCAGCAGCCCTTGGACTAGCAGCAATGAGCAGTTCTTC.

The V call is TRBV6-1, the J call TRBJ2-3, with a weak D call TRBD2 (7 bases). V lost 8 bases and J 2 bases, leaving 17 bases between the germline ends. Germline CDR1 MNHNS, CDR2 SASEGT. CDR3 length equals 15 residues. CDR3 DNA sequence: TGTGCCAGCTATTACCGGCGGGGGCCCACAGATACGCAGTATTTT. It codes for CASYYRRGPTDTQYF.